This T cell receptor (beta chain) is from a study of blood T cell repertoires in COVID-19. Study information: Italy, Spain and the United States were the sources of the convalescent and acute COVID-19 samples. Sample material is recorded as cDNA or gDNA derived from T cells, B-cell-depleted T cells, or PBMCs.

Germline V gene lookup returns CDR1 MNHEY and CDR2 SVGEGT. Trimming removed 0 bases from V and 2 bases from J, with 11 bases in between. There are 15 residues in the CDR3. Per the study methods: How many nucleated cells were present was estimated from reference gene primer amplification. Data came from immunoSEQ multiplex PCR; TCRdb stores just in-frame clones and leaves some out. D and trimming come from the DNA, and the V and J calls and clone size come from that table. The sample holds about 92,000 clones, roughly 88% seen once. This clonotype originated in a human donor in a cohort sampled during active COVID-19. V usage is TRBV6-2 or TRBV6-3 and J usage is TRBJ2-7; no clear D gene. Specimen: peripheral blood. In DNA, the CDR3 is TGTGCCAGCAGTTACTCCTGGCAAACGCCCTACGAGCAGTACTTC. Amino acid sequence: CASSYSWQTPYEQYF.